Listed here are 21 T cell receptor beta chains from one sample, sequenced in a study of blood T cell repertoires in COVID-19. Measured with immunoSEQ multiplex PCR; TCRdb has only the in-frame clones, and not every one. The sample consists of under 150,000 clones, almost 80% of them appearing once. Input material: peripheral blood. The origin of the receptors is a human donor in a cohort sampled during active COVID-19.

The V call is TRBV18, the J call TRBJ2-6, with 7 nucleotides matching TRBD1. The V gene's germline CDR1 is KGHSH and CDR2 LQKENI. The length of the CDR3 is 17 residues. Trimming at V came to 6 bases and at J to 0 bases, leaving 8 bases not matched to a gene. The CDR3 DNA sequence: TGTGCCAGCTCCCGGACAGGTCTGCGCTCTGGGGCCAACGTCCTGACTTTC. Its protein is CASSRTGLRSGANVLTF.

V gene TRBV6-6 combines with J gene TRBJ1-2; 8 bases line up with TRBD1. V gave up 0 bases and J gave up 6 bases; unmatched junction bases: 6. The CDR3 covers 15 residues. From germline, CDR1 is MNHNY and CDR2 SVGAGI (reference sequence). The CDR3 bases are TGTGCCAGCAGTTACTCGCAGGGGGCGACGAATGGCTACACCTTC. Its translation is CASSYSQGATNGYTF.

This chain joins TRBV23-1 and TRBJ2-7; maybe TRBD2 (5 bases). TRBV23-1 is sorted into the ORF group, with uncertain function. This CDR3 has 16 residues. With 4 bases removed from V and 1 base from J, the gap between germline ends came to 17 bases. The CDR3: CASSRIRREPSYEQYF. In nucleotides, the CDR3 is TGCGCCAGCAGTCGTATAAGAAGGGAGCCATCCTACGAGCAGTACTTC.

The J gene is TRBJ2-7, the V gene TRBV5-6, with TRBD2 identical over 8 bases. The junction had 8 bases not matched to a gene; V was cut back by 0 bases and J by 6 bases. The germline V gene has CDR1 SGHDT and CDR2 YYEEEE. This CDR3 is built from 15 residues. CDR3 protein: CASSLALAVSGEQYF. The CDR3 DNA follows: TGTGCCAGCAGCTTGGCACTAGCGGTTTCAGGCGAGCAGTACTTC.

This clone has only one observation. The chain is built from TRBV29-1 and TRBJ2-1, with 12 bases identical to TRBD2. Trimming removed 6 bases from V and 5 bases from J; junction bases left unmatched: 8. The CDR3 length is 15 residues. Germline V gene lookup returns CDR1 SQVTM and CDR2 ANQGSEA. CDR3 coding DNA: TGCAGCGTACAAGAGGGACTAGCGGGTCACAATGAGCAGTTCTTC. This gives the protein CSVQEGLAGHNEQFF.

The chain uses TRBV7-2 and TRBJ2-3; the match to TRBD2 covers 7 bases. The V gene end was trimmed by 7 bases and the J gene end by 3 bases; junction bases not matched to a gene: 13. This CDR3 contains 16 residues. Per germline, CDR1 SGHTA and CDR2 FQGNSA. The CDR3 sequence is CASTLGRTGGTDTQYF. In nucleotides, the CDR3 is TGTGCCAGCACCTTGGGACGGACGGGGGGAACAGATACGCAGTATTTT.

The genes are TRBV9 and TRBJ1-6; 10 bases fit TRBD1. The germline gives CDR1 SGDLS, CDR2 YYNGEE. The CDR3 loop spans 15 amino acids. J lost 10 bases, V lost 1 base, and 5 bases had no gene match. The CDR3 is CASSVNGQGDSPLHF. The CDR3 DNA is TGTGCCAGCAGCGTAAATGGACAGGGGGACTCACCCCTCCACTTT.

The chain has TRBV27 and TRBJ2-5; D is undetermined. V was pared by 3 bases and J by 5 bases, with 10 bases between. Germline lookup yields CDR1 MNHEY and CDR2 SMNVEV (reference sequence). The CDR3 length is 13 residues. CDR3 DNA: TGTGCCAGCAGTTTTAGCATATGGGAGACCCAGTACTTC. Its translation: CASSFSIWETQYF.

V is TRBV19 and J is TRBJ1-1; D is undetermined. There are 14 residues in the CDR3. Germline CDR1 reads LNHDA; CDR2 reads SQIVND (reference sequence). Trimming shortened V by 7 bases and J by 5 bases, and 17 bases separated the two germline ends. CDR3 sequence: CASNARWEKTEAFF. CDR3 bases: TGTGCCAGTAACGCCCGGTGGGAGAAGACTGAAGCTTTCTTT.

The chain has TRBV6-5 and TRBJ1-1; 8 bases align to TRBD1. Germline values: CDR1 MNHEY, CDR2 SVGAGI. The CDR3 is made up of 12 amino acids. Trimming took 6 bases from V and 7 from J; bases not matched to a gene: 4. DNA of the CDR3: TGTGCCAGCAGCCTAGGGACAGGTGAAGCTTTCTTT. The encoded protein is CASSLGTGEAFF.

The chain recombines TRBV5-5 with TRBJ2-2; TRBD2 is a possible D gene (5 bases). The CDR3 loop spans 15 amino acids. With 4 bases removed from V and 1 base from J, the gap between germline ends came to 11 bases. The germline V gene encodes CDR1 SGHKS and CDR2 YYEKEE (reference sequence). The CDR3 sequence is CASSAEGLNTGELFF. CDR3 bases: TGTGCCAGCAGCGCAGAGGGTTTGAACACCGGGGAGCTGTTTTTT.

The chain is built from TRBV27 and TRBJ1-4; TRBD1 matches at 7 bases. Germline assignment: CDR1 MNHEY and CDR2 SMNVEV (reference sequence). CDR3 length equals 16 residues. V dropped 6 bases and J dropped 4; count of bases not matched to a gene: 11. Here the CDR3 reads CASSPGTDYGNEKLFF. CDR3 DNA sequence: TGTGCCAGCAGCCCCGGGACAGACTACGGTAATGAAAAACTGTTTTTT.

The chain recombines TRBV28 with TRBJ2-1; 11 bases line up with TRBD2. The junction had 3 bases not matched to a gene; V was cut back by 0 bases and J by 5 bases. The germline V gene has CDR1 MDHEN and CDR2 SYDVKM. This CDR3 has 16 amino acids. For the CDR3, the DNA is TGTGCCAGCAGTTTATGGACTAGCGGGGTTAACAATGAGCAGTTCTTC. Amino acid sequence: CASSLWTSGVNNEQFF.

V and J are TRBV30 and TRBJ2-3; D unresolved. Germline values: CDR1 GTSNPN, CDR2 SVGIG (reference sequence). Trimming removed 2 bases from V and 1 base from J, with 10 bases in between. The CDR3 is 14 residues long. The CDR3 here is CAWSPRRRTDTQYF. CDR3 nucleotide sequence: TGTGCCTGGAGTCCCCGTCGTCGCACAGATACGCAGTATTTT.

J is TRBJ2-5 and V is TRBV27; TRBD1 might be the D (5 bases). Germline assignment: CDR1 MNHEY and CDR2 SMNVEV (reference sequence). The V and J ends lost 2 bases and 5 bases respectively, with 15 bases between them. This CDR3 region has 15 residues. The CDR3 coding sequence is TGTGCCAGCAGTTTAAATTGGCAGGGATGGGAGACCCAGTACTTC. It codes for CASSLNWQGWETQYF.

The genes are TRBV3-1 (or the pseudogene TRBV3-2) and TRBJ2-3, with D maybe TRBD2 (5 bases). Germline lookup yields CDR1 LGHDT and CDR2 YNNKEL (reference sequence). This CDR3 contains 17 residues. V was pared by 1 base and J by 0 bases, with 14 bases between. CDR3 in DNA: TGTGCCAGCAGCCAAGGCCAGCGGAGGTCTAGCACAGATACGCAGTATTTT. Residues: CASSQGQRRSSTDTQYF.

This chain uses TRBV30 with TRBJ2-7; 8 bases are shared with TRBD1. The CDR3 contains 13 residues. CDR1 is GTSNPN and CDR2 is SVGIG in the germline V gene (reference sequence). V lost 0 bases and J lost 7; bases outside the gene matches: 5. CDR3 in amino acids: CAWSVNRDREQYF. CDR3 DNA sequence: TGTGCCTGGAGTGTTAACCGGGACAGGGAGCAGTACTTC.

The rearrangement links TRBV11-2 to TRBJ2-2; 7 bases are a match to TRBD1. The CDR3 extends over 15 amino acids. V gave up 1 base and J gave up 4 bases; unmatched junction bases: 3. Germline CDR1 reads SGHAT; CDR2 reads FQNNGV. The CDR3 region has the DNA TGTGCCAGCAGCTTAGCCCGACAGGGCACCGGGGAGCTGTTTTTT. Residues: CASSLARQGTGELFF. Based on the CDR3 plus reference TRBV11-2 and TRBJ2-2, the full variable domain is EAGVAQSPRYKIIEKRQSVAFWCNPISGHATLYWYQQILGQGPKLLIQFQNNGVVDDSQLPKDRFSAERLKGVDSTLKIQPAKLEDSAVYLCASSLARQGTGELFFGEGSRLTVL.

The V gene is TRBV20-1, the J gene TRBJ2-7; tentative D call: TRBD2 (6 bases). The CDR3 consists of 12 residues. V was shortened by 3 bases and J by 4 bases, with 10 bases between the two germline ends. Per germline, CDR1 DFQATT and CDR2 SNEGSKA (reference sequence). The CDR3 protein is CSASPLAYEQYF. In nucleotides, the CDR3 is TGCAGTGCTAGTCCTCTAGCGTACGAGCAGTACTTC.

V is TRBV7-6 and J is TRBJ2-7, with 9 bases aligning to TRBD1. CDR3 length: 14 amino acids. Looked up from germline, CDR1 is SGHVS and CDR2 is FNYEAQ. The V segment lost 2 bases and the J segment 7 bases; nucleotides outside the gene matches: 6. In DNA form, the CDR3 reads TGTGCCAGCAGCTTAACTCGGGACAGGGAAGAGCAGTACTTC. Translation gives CASSLTRDREEQYF.

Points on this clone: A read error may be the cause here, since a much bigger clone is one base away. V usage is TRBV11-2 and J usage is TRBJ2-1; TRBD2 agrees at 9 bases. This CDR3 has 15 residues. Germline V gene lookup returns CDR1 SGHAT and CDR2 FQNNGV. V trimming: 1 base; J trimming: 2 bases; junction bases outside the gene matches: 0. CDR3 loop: CASSLASGTYNEQFF. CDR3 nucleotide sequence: TGTGCCAGCAGCTTAGCTAGCGGGACCTACAATGAGCAGTTCTTC.